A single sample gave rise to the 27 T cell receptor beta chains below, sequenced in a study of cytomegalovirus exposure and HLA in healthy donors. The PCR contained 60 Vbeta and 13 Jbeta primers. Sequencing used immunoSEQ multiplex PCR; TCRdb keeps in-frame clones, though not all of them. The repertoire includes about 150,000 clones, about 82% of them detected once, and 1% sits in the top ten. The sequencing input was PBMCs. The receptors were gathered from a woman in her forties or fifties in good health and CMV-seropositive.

CDR3 amino acids: CASSGGGPPYF. CDR3 in DNA: TGTGCCAGCAGTGGAGGGGGCCCCCCGTACTTC. The genes are TRBV25-1 and TRBJ2-5; 7 positions match TRBD1. The CDR3 is made up of 11 amino acids. J lost 13 bases, V lost 4 bases, and 6 bases had no gene match. Germline V gene lookup returns CDR1 MGHDK and CDR2 SYGVNS.

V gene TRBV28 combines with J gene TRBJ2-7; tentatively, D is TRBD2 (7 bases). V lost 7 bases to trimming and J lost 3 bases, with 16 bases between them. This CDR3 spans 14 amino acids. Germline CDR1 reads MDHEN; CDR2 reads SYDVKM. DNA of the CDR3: TGTGCCAGCACCCGGCTAGGGGGGGGCTACGAGCAGTACTTC. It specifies CASTRLGGGYEQYF.

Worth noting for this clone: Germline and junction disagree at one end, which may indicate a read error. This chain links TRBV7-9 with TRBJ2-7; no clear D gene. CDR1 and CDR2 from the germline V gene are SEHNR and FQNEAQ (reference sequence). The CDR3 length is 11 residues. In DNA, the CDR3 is TGTTCCAGCAGCTTATTCGGCGAGCAGTACTTC. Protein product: CSSSLFGEQYF.

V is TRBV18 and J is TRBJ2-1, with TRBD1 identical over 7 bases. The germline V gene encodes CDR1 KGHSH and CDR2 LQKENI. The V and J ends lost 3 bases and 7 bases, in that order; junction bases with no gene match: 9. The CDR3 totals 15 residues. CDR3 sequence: CASSPSDRVGNEQFF. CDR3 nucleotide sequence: TGTGCCAGCTCACCCTCTGACAGGGTAGGTAATGAGCAGTTCTTC.

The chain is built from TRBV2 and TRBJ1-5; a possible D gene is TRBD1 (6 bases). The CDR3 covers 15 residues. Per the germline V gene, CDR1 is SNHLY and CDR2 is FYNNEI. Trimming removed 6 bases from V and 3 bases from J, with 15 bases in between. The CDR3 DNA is TGTGCCAGCAGCAGGGACACGGTCTTCAATCAGCCCCAGCATTTT. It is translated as CASSRDTVFNQPQHF.

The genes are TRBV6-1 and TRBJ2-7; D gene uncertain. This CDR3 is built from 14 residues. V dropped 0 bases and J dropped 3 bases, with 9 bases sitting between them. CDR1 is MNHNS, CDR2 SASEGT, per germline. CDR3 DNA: TGTGCCAGCAGTGAAGCGTACAGTAACTACGAGCAGTACTTC. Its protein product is CASSEAYSNYEQYF.

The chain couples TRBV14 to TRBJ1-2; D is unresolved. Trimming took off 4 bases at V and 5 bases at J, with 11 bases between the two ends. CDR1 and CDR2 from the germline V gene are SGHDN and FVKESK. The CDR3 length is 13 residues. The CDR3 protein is CASSPQKYYGYTF. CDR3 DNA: TGTGCCAGCAGCCCCCAGAAATATTATGGCTACACCTTC.

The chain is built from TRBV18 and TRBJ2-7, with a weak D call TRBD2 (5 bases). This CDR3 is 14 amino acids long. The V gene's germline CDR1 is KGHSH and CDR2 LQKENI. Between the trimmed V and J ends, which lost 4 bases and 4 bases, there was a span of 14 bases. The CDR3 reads CASSQPAERYEQYF. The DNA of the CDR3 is TGTGCCAGCTCACAACCAGCGGAGAGGTACGAGCAGTACTTC.

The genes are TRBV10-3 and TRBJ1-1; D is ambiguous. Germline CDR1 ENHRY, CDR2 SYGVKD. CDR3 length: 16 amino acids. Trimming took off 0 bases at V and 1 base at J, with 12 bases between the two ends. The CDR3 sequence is CAISESEQPKNTEAFF. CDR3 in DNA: TGTGCCATCAGTGAGTCAGAACAGCCCAAGAACACTGAAGCTTTCTTT.

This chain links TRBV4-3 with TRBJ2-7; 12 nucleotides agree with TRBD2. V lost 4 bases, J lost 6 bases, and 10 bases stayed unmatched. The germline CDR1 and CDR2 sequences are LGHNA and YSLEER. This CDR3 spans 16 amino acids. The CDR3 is CASSRLLTSGGGEQYF. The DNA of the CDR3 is TGCGCCAGCAGCCGACTATTGACTAGCGGGGGAGGCGAGCAGTACTTC.

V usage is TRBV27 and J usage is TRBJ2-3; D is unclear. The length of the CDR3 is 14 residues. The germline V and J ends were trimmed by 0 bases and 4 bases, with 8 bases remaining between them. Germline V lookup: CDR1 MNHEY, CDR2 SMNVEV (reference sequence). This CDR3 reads CASSLSIDSDTQYF. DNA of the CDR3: TGTGCCAGCAGTTTATCGATAGATTCAGATACGCAGTATTTT.

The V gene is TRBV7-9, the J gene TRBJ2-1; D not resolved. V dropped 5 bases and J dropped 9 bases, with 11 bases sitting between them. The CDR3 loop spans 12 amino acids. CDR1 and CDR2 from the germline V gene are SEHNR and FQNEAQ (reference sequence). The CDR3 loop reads CASSRTSTEQFF. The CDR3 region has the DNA TGTGCCAGCAGCCGTACAAGTACTGAGCAGTTCTTC.

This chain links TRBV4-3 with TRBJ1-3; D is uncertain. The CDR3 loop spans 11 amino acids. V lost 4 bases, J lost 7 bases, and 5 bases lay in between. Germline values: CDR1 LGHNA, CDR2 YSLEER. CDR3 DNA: TGCGCCAGCAGCCGAGGCAACACCATATATTTT. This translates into CASSRGNTIYF.

The CDR3 loop reads CASSPMKQGGRKPLHF. DNA for the CDR3: TGTGCCAGCAGCCCGATGAAACAGGGGGGGCGGAAACCCCTCCACTTT. The chain uses TRBV7-8 and TRBJ1-6, with 8 bases that match TRBD1. Germline CDR1 and CDR2: SGHVS and FQNEAQ. The junction had 15 bases not matched to a gene; V was cut back by 5 bases and J by 12 bases. The CDR3 contains 16 residues. Supplemented by reference TRBV7-8 and TRBJ1-6, the full variable domain reads GAGVSQSPRYKVAKRGQDVALRCDPISGHVSLFWYQQALGQGPEFLTYFQNEAQLDKSGLPSDRFFAERPEGSVSTLKIQRTQQEDSAVYLCASSPMKQGGRKPLHFGNGTRLTVT.

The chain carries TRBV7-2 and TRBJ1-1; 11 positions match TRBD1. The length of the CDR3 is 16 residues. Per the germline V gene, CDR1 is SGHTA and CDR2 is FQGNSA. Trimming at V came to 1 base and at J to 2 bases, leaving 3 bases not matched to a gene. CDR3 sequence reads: CASSLGTGGGNTEAFF. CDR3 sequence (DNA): TGTGCCAGCAGCTTAGGGACAGGGGGCGGAAACACTGAAGCTTTCTTT.

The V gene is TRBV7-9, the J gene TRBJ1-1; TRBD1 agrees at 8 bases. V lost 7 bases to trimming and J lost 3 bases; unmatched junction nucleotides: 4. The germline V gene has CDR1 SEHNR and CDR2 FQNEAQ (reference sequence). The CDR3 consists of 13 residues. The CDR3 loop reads CASTADRDTEAFF. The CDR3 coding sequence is TGTGCCAGCACCGCGGACAGGGACACTGAAGCTTTCTTT.

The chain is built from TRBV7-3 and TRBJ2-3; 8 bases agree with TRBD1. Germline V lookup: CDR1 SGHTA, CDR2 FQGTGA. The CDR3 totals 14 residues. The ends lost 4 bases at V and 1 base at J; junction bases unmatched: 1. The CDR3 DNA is TGTGCCAGCAGCTCGGGACAGGGCACAGATACGCAGTATTTT. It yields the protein CASSSGQGTDTQYF.

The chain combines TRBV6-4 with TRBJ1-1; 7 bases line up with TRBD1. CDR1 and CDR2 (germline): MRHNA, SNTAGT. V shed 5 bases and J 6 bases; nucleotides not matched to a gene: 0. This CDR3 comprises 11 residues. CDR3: CASSQGAEAFF. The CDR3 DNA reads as TGTGCCAGCAGTCAGGGGGCTGAAGCTTTCTTT.

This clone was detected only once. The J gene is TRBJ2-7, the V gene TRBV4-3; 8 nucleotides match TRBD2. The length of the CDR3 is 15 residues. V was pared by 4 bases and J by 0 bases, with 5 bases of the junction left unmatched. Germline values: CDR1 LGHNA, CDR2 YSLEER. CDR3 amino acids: CASSRTSGSSYEQYF. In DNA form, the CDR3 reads TGCGCCAGCAGCCGAACTAGCGGAAGCTCCTACGAGCAGTACTTC.

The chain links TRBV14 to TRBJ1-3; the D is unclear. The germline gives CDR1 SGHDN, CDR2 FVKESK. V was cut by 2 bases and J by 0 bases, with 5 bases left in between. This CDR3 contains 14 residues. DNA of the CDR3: TGTGCCAGCAGCCAACAGGTCTCTGGAAACACCATATATTTT. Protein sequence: CASSQQVSGNTIYF. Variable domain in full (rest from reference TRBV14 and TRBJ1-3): EAGVTQFPSHSVIEKGQTVTLRCDPISGHDNLYWYRRVMGKEIKFLLHFVKESKQDESGMPNNRFLAERTGGTYSTLKVQPAELEDSGVYFCASSQQVSGNTIYFGEGSWLTVV.

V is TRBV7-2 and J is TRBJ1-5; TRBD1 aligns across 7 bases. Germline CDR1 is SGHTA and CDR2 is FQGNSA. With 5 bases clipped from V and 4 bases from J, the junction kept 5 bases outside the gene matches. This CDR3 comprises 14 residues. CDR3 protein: CASSQGQKNQPQHF. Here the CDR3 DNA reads TGTGCCAGCAGCCAGGGACAGAAGAATCAGCCCCAGCATTTT.

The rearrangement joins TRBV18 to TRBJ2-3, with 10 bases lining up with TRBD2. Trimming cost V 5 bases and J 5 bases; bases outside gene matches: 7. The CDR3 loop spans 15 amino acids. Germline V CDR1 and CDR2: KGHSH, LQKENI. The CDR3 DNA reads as TGTGCCAGCTCAGGTCTAGCGGGAGACCAAGATACGCAGTATTTT. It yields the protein CASSGLAGDQDTQYF.

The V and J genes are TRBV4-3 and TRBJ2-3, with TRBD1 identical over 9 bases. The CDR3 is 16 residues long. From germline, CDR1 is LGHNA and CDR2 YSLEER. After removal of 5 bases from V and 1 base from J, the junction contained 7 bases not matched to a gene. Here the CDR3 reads CASSGYRGPGTDTQYF. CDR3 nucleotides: TGCGCCAGCAGCGGATACAGGGGGCCGGGCACAGATACGCAGTATTTT.

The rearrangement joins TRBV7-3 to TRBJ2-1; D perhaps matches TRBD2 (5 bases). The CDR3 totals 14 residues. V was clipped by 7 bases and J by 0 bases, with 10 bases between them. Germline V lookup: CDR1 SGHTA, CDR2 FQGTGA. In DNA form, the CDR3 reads TGTGCCAGCACCCCGGGGAGCTCCTACAATGAGCAGTTCTTC. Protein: CASTPGSSYNEQFF. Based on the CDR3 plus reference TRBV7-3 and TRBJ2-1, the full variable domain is GAGVSQTPSNKVTEKGKYVELRCDPISGHTALYWYRQSLGQGPEFLIYFQGTGAADDSGLPNDRFFAVRPEGSVSTLKIQRTERGDSAVYLCASTPGSSYNEQFFGPGTRLTVL.

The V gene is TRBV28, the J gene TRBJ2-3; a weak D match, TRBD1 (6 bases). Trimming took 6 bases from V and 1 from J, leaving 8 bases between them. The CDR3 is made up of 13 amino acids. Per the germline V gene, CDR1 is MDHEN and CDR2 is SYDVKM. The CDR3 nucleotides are TGTGCCAGCAGCTCAGGGGGCACAGATACGCAGTATTTT. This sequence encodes CASSSGGTDTQYF.

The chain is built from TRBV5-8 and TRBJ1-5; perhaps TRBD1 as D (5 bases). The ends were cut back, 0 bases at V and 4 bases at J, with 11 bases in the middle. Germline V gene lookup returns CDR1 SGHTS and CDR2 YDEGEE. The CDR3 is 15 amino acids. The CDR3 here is CASSLGQGINQPQHF. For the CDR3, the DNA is TGTGCCAGCAGCTTGGGGCAGGGAATAAATCAGCCCCAGCATTTT. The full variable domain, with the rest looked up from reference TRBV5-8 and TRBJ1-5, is EAGVTQSPTHLIKTRGQQATLRCSPISGHTSVYWYQQALGLGLQFLLWYDEGEERNRGNFPPRFSGRQFPNYSSELNVNALELEDSALYLCASSLGQGINQPQHFGDGTRLSIL.

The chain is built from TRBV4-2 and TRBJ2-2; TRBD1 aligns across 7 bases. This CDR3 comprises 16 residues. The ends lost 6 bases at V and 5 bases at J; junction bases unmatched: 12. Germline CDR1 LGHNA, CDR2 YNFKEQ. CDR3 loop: CASRSTNRGGTGELFF. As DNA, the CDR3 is TGTGCCAGCAGATCGACTAACAGGGGCGGGACCGGGGAGCTGTTTTTT.